This T cell receptor beta chain comes out of a study of blood T cell repertoires in COVID-19. The wider study: Italy, Spain and the United States were the sources of the convalescent and acute COVID-19 samples. PBMCs, B-cell-depleted T cells, or T cells provided the cDNA or gDNA that made up the material.

V was shortened by 5 bases and J by 0 bases, with 11 bases between the two germline ends. The CDR3 extends over 14 amino acids. The V gene's germline CDR1 is GTSNPN and CDR2 SVGIG (reference sequence). In the original workflow: Counts of nucleated cells, estimated from reference gene primer amplification, were obtained. Sequenced by immunoSEQ multiplex PCR; TCRdb stores in-frame clones only, minus some. D and trimming come from the DNA, and the V and J calls and clone size come from that table. The sample records about 60,000 clones, roughly 86% being singletons. Sequencing used peripheral blood. This sequence was found in a man aged 50-59 years with active COVID-19. The J gene is TRBJ1-5, the V gene TRBV30; D remains unclear. The CDR3 DNA reads as TGTGCCTGGGCAGCAGGAAATAGCAATCAGCCCCAGCATTTT. The encoded protein is CAWAAGNSNQPQHF.